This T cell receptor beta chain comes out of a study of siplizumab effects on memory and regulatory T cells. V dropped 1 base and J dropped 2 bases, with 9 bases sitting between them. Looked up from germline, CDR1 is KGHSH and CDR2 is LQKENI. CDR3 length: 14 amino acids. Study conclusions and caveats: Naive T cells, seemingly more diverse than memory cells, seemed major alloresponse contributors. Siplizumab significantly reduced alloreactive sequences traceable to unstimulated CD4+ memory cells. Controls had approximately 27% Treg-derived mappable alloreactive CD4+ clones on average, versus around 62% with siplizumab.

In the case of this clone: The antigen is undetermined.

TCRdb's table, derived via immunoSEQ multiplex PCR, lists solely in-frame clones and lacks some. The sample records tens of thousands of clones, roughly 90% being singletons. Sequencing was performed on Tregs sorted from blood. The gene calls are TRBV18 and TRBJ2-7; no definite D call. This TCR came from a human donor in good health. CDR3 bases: TGTGCCAGCTCACCACTCGCCCTTGCCTACGAGCAGTACTTC. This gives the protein CASSPLALAYEQYF.